The 18 T cell receptor beta chains below all came from one sample that was sequenced in a study of early T cells in non-severe SARS-CoV-2 infection. One entry per CDR3 protein results from TCRdb running MiXCR on the 5' RACE reads. The profile shows tens of thousands of distinct CDR3 sequences, under 15% of them singletons. The sequenced sample was whole blood. Receptor source: an adult who was a healthcare worker with PCR-confirmed SARS-CoV-2 infection or an uninfected control (not recorded which).

This clonotype was seen a handful of times. The chain joins TRBV29-1 to TRBJ2-2; the D gene is possibly TRBD1 (6 bases). V dropped 7 bases and J dropped 4 bases, with 16 bases sitting between them. This CDR3 contains 14 residues. CDR1 and CDR2 from the germline V gene are SQVTM and ANQGSEA. DNA of the CDR3: TGCAGCGCGGGAACAGGGTGGGGCACCGGGGAGCTGTTTTTT. This encodes CSAGTGWGTGELFF.

This clonotype has just a few counts. The rearrangement uses TRBV27 and TRBJ2-5, with 9 bases identical to TRBD1. This CDR3 has 17 amino acids. V lost 3 bases to trimming and J lost 1 base; unmatched junction nucleotides: 9. CDR1 MNHEY and CDR2 SMNVEV come from the germline V gene (reference sequence). The DNA of the CDR3 is TGTGCCAGCAGTTTTACCGGGACAGGGATTCTCCAAGAGACCCAGTACTTC. This sequence encodes CASSFTGTGILQETQYF.

This clonotype has ten or more counts. This chain uses TRBV29-1 with TRBJ2-3, with 13 bases that match TRBD2. The germline CDR1 and CDR2 sequences are SQVTM and ANQGSEA. The CDR3 is 15 amino acids. V shed 6 bases, J shed 5 bases, and the junction held 8 bases outside the gene matches. CDR3 in DNA: TGCAGCGTGCAACTAGCGGGAGGGCCATTAGATACGCAGTATTTT. It is translated as CSVQLAGGPLDTQYF.

Concerning this clonotype: A much bigger clone sits one base away, suggesting this may be a read error. The chain employs TRBV27 and TRBJ1-6; 9 bases align to TRBD1. The germline V gene encodes CDR1 MNHEY and CDR2 SMNVEV (reference sequence). The V and J ends lost 3 bases and 15 bases, in that order; junction bases with no gene match: 15. The CDR3 totals 16 residues. DNA for the CDR3: TGTGCCAGCAGTTTTGGTAGGACAGGGGAGCTGGCACTCCTCCACTTT. It encodes CASSFGRTGELALLHF.

The rearrangement joins TRBV29-1 to TRBJ2-2; 7 bases align to TRBD2. CDR3 length equals 14 residues. With V trimmed by 6 bases and J by 4 bases, 8 bases remained unmatched. Germline V lookup: CDR1 SQVTM, CDR2 ANQGSEA. The CDR3 DNA reads TGCAGCGTCTCGATGGCGGGAGCCACCGGGGAGCTGTTTTTT. Translating gives CSVSMAGATGELFF.

The chain uses TRBV7-9 and TRBJ2-1, with 14 nucleotides matching TRBD2. Looked up from germline, CDR1 is SEHNR and CDR2 is FQNEAQ (reference sequence). V lost 4 bases to trimming and J lost 9 bases; unmatched junction nucleotides: 11. This CDR3 contains 17 residues. CDR3 sequence reads: CASSSLNRLAGGSEQFF. The CDR3 DNA sequence: TGTGCCAGCAGCTCTCTCAATCGACTAGCGGGAGGGAGTGAGCAGTTCTTC.

This clonotype was detected many times. This chain connects TRBV10-3 to TRBJ1-1; 8 positions agree with TRBD1. V lost 4 bases, J lost 0 bases, and 4 bases stayed unmatched. Germline V gene data show CDR1 as ENHRY and CDR2 as SYGVKD. This CDR3 comprises 15 residues. CDR3 residues: CAISGRTGMNTEAFF. The CDR3 DNA is TGTGCCATCAGTGGGAGGACAGGGATGAACACTGAAGCTTTCTTT.

This clonotype was seen ten or more times. The chain carries TRBV19 and TRBJ2-1; 10 bases align to TRBD2. CDR3 size: 15 residues. Germline lookup yields CDR1 LNHDA and CDR2 SQIVND (reference sequence). V trimming: 8 bases; J trimming: 7 bases; junction bases outside the gene matches: 11. CDR3 sequence (DNA): TGTGCCAGTCGAGCCGGGACTAGCGATTTTAATGAGCAGTTCTTC. Translated: CASRAGTSDFNEQFF.

This clonotype has at least ten counts. This chain links TRBV29-1 with TRBJ2-1; unclear D gene. Trimming left V 4 bases short and J 7 bases short, with 11 bases between. From germline, CDR1 is SQVTM and CDR2 ANQGSEA. The CDR3 extends over 12 amino acids. CDR3 loop: CSVATPWNEQFF. The CDR3 DNA follows: TGCAGCGTTGCAACCCCTTGGAATGAGCAGTTCTTC.

This clonotype was found many times. This chain uses TRBV5-6 with TRBJ1-2; TRBD1 is a possible D gene (5 bases). CDR3 length: 12 amino acids. Looked up from germline, CDR1 is SGHDT and CDR2 is YYEEEE. V was pared by 0 bases and J by 8 bases, with 8 bases between. The CDR3 region is CASSLEGRGYTF. CDR3 nucleotides: TGTGCCAGCAGCTTGGAGGGGAGGGGCTACACCTTC.

This clonotype has a count of ten or more. The J gene is TRBJ2-7, the V gene TRBV20-1; possibly TRBD1 or TRBD2 for D (5 bases each). The CDR3 loop spans 12 amino acids. Per the germline V gene, CDR1 is DFQATT and CDR2 is SNEGSKA (reference sequence). Trimming cost V 6 bases and J 5 bases, with 14 bases left between them. This chain's CDR3 is CSAPGTTDEQYF. The CDR3 DNA is TGCAGTGCACCTGGGACGACGGACGAGCAGTACTTC.

The chain recombines TRBV28 with TRBJ1-2; TRBD1 matches 9 bases. CDR1 and CDR2 (germline): MDHEN, SYDVKM. The CDR3 loop spans 15 amino acids. V shed 6 bases, J shed 4 bases, and the junction held 9 bases outside the gene matches. The CDR3 nucleotides read TGTGCCAGCAGCCCCTCTCTGGGACAGGGCTATGGCTACACCTTC. Amino acid sequence: CASSPSLGQGYGYTF.

This clonotype occurred a few times. J is TRBJ2-7 and V is TRBV7-6; D remains ambiguous. Germline V gene lookup returns CDR1 SGHVS and CDR2 FNYEAQ. The V and J ends lost 4 bases and 1 base respectively, with 14 bases between them. The CDR3 is 15 amino acids. CDR3 bases: TGTGCCAGCAGCTCAAACCTCGCGCAATCCTACGAGCAGTACTTC. This encodes CASSSNLAQSYEQYF. The full variable domain, in which reference TRBV7-6 and TRBJ2-7 provide the parts outside the CDR3, is GAGVSQSPRYKVTKRGQDVALRCDPISGHVSLYWYRQALGQGPEFLTYFNYEAQQDKSGLPNDRFSAERPEGSISTLTIQRTEQRDSAMYRCASSSNLAQSYEQYFGPGTRLTVT.

This clonotype was seen a handful of times. The gene calls are TRBV5-1 and TRBJ2-1; TRBD2 matches 8 bases. Trimming removed 0 bases from V and 1 base from J; junction bases left unmatched: 6. Germline V lookup: CDR1 SGHRS, CDR2 YFSETQ. The CDR3 is made up of 17 amino acids. The CDR3 nucleotides read TGCGCCAGCAGCTTGGCCTCCCTAGCGGGTTCCTACAATGAGCAGTTCTTC. Encoded protein: CASSLASLAGSYNEQFF.

This clonotype showed up just a few times. The chain has TRBV18 and TRBJ2-1, with 8 bases that match TRBD1. J gave up 2 bases and V 3 bases, and 9 bases lay outside the gene matches. This CDR3 contains 17 residues. Looked up from germline, CDR1 is KGHSH and CDR2 is LQKENI. Here the CDR3 reads CASSPRQGSSTYNEQFF. The CDR3 region has the DNA TGTGCCAGCTCACCTCGACAGGGGTCATCCACCTACAATGAGCAGTTCTTC.

J is TRBJ2-3 and V is TRBV4-3; TRBD1 or TRBD2 may be the D gene (5 bases each). CDR3 length: 15 residues. The V end lost 0 bases, the J end lost 0 bases, and 7 bases lay between the germline ends. Germline V lookup: CDR1 LGHNA, CDR2 YSLEER. The CDR3 reads CASSQDWGSTDTQYF. CDR3 in DNA: TGCGCCAGCAGCCAAGATTGGGGGAGCACAGATACGCAGTATTTT.

This chain joins TRBV20-1 and TRBJ2-7, with TRBD2 as a possible D gene (6 bases). Per the germline V gene, CDR1 is DFQATT and CDR2 is SNEGSKA (reference sequence). V was cut by 2 bases and J by 6 bases, with 20 bases left in between. This CDR3 contains 15 residues. For the CDR3, the DNA is TGCAGTGCTAGAATTGGGGGAGGAGACTGGGGCGAGCAGTACTTC. Its protein product is CSARIGGGDWGEQYF.

The chain combines TRBV20-1 with TRBJ1-6; D remains ambiguous. CDR3 length: 14 amino acids. CDR1 is DFQATT, CDR2 SNEGSKA, per germline (reference sequence). The V gene lost 1 base and the J gene lost 10 bases, with 14 bases spanning the gap. The CDR3 region has the DNA TGCAGTGCTAGAGCTTCGGGGTTAGTCTCACCCCTCCACTTT. Translated: CSARASGLVSPLHF.